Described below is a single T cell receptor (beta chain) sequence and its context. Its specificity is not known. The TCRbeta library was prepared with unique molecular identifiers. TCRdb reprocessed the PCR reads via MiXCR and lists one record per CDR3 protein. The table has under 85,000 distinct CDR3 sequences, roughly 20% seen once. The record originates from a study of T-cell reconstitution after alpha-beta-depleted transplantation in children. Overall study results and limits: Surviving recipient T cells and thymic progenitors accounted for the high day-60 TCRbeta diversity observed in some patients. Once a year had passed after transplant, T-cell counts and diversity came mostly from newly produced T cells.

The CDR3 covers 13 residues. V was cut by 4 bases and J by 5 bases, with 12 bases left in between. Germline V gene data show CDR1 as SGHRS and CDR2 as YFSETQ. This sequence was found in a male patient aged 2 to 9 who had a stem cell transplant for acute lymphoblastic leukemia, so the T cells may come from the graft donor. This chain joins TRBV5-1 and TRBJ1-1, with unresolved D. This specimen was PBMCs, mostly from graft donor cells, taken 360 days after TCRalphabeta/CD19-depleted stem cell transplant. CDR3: CASSRQRVTEAFF. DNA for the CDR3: TGCGCCAGCAGCCGCCAGCGGGTTACTGAAGCTTTCTTT.